This TCR beta chain comes out of a study of CD8 T cells in ankylosing spondylitis. The CDR3 contains 13 residues. Germline CDR1 is SQVTM and CDR2 is ANQGSEA. Study results and limitations: Certain motif variants had earlier been reported in reactive arthritis synovial fluid and blood. Significantly higher representation of disease-linked clones was reported for matched ankylosing spondylitis synovial fluid. Disease-linked clones had a CD8+ phenotype and relatively low frequency in peripheral blood.

This clonotype occurred a few times. Its antigen is not identified. Mismatch with germline at one junction end may stem from a read error. TCRdb itself ran the 5' RACE reads through MiXCR, one entry per CDR3 protein. The sample has around 120,000 distinct CDR3 sequences; approximately 13% are singletons. This clonotype was obtained from a female donor with ankylosing spondylitis or in good health (not recorded which). This chain joins TRBV29-1 and TRBJ2-7; 9 bases map to TRBD2. Sequencing was carried out using blood, either unsorted or a sorted T cell fraction (not recorded which). CDR3 amino acids: CSVAGTSSHEQYF. Here the CDR3 DNA reads TGCAGCGTTGCCGGGACTAGCTCCCACGAGCAGTACTTC.